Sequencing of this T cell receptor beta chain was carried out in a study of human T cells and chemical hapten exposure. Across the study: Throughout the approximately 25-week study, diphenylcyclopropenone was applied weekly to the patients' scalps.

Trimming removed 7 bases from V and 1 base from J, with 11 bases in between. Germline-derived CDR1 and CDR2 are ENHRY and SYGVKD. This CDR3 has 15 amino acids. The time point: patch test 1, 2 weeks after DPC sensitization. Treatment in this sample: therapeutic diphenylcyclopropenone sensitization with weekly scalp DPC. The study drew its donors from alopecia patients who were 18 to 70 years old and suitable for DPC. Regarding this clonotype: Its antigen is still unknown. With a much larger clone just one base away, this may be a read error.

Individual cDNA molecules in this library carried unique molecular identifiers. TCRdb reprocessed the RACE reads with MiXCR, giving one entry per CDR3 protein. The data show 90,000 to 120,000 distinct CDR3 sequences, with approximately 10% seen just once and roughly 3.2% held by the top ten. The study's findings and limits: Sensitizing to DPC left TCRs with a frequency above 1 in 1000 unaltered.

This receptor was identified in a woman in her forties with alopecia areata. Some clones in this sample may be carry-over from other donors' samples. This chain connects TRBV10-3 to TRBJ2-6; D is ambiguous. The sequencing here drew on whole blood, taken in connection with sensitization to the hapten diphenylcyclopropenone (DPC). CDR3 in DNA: TGTGCCATCATGGCCTATGGTTCTGGGGCCAACGTCCTGACTTTC. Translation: CAIMAYGSGANVLTF.